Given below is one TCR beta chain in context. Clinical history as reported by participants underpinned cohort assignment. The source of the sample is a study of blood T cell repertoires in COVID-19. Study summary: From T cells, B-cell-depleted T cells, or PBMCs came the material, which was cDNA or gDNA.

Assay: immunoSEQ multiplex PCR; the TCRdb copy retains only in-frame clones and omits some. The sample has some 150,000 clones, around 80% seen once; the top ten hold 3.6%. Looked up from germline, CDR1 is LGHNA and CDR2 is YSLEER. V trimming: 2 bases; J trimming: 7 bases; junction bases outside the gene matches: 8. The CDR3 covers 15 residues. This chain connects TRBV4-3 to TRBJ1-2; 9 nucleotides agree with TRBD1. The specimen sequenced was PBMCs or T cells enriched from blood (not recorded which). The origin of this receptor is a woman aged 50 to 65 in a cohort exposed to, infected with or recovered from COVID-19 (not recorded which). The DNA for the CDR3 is TGCGCCAGCAGCCAAAATCCGGGACAGGGTTCTGGCTACACCTTC. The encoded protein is CASSQNPGQGSGYTF.